This T cell receptor beta chain came from a study of Ad26.COV2.S vaccination and SARS-CoV-2 variants. TCRdb keeps only in-frame clones here, not all; method: immunoSEQ multiplex PCR. The sample lists 300,000 to 400,000 clones, roughly 91% occurring once. CDR1 is SGDLS and CDR2 is YYNGEE in the germline V gene. J was trimmed by 6 bases and V by 4 bases; bases with no gene match: 10. This CDR3 is 15 amino acids long. Treatment defined: roughly 20 received Ad26.COV2.S at low or high dose, single or two shots; roughly five received placebo; per-sample allocation not given. It was on day 63 after the first vaccine or placebo injection that samples were taken.

The receptor's source is a person aged 18 to 59 who received the Ad26.COV2.S COVID-19 vaccine or a placebo. Source: peripheral blood, taken in a trial of Ad26.COV2.S vaccine versus placebo. The chain couples TRBV9 to TRBJ1-2, with 9 bases identical to TRBD1. The DNA for the CDR3 is TGTGCCAGCAGCCTTAACGCGGGACAGGGAAATGGCTACACCTTC. It yields the protein CASSLNAGQGNGYTF.